The sequence of this TCR beta chain was determined in a study of blood T cells in healthy people across ages. In the study overall: About one barcoded beta molecule per two T cells was the capture yield of template switching. Findings and caveats of the study: With donor CMV status unknown, expanded clonotype changes were possibly confounded.

Aged roughly 6 to 100, donors were systemically healthy Caucasians from Russia. As for this clonotype: No antigen is known for it.

The authors ran a second PCR of about 7 to 12 cycles using a sample-barcoded 5' primer and a J-beta primer mix. MiXCR was run by TCRdb on the 5' RACE reads, yielding one entry per CDR3 protein. This sample has approximately 800,000 distinct CDR3 sequences, with around 68% found just once. Sequenced material: blood. This TCR was sampled from a young man in good health.

Written as DNA, the CDR3 is TGTGCCAGCAGCCCCGCAGGGGACAGGGGGCTGCCTCAGCCCCAGCATTTT. Residues: CASSPAGDRGLPQPQHF. V usage is TRBV6-1 and J usage is TRBJ1-5, with 12 bases lining up with TRBD1. The CDR3 sequence is 17 residues long. Trimming removed 6 bases from V and 6 bases from J; junction bases left unmatched: 12. Looked up from germline, CDR1 is MNHNS and CDR2 is SASEGT.